This TCR beta chain appears in the sequencing data of a study of OX40 agonist ivuxolimab in advanced cancers. Study-level information: Antecedent anti-PD-1, anti-PD-L1 or anti-CTLA-4 therapy was permissible, with around 41% having received some.

With regard to this clone: The antigen remains undetermined.

The repertoire was sequenced with immunoSEQ multiplex PCR; TCRdb's copy has only in-frame clones and lacks some. The sample includes about 14,000 clones, about 90% of them seen just once. Whole-study findings and limits: There was clonal expansion of CD4+ and CD8+ blood T cells by week 6 at 0.1 to 3.0 mg/kg. Expanded clones belonging to CD8+ T cells outnumbered, on average, those of CD4+. Expanded peripheral T cell antigen specificity was not determined.

The CDR3 is 18 amino acids. Germline V gene data show CDR1 as SGDLS and CDR2 as YYNGEE. Trimming left V 4 bases short and J 4 bases short, with 25 bases between. The sample consisted of CD4+ or CD8+ T cells sorted from blood, taken in a trial of the OX40 agonist ivuxolimab. The clonotype originates from an adult with an advanced solid tumor such as melanoma, head and neck, liver or kidney cancer. The chain uses TRBV9 and TRBJ2-3, with a possible D match to TRBD1 (5 bases). Here the CDR3 DNA reads TGTGCCAGCAGCTCATCCCCCTCCAGGGTCCACTCGGCAGATACGCAGTATTTT. It specifies CASSSSPSRVHSADTQYF.